This T cell receptor beta chain was observed in a study of T cell responses to AZD1222 COVID-19 vaccine. The study's findings and limits: None of the repertoires were sampled until the peak T cell response had passed. Once two AZD1222 doses were given, Spike-specific TCR breadth and depth went up.

TCRdb's table, derived via immunoSEQ multiplex PCR, lists solely in-frame clones and lacks some. The data show 150,000 or so clones, with about 92% seen just once and 1% to 1.5% held by the top ten. Germline V lookup: CDR1 SGHRS, CDR2 YFSETQ. Trimming stripped 3 bases from V and 7 bases from J, with 10 bases between. This CDR3 is 12 amino acids long. Note on this clone: Its antigen is undetermined.

It was second doses at about 4 or about 12 weeks that were pooled. The specimen comprised peripheral blood, sampled 28 days after the second AZD1222 dose. The clonotype comes from an adult who received the AZD1222 COVID-19 vaccine. This sequence joins TRBV5-1 and TRBJ1-2; no firm D call. CDR3 loop: CASSSDNRGYTF. The CDR3 DNA reads as TGCGCCAGCAGCTCGGATAATCGTGGCTACACCTTC.